The source of this TCR beta chain is a study of CD8 T cells in Susac syndrome. The V and J ends lost 2 bases and 3 bases, in that order; junction bases with no gene match: 0. CDR3 length: 12 residues. In germline, CDR1 is DFQATT, CDR2 SNEGSKA (reference sequence). cDNA came from about 0.5 to 1 ug RNA primed by random hexamers. An immunoSEQ multiplex PCR generated amplified TCR beta CDR3 products spanning 54 Vbeta and 13 Jbeta. MiXCR was run by TCRdb on the immunoSEQ multiplex PCR reads, yielding one entry per CDR3 protein. Among some 120,000 distinct CDR3 sequences listed, around 96% were seen once. The clonotype comes from a human donor in good health. The chain is built from TRBV20-1 and TRBJ2-7; TRBD1 matches 8 bases. Sequences were obtained from CD4+ T cells from PBMCs. The CDR3 region is CSARTGGYEQYF. CDR3 nucleotides: TGCAGTGCTAGAACAGGGGGCTACGAGCAGTACTTC.